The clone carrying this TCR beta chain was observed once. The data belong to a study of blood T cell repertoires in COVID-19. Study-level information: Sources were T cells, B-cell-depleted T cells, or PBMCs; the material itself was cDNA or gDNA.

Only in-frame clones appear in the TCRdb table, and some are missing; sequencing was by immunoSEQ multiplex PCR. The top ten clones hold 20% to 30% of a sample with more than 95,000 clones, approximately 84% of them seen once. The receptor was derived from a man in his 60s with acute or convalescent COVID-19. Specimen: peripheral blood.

CDR3 protein: CASSRQRWASEQFF. In DNA form, the CDR3 reads TGTGCCAGCAGCCGTCAAAGGTGGGCATCTGAGCAGTTCTTC. The V and J genes are TRBV3-1 (or the pseudogene TRBV3-2) and TRBJ2-1; D unclear. Germline V gene lookup returns CDR1 LGHDT and CDR2 YNNKEL (reference sequence). Trimming pared 4 bases from V and 9 bases from J, leaving 16 bases between. The CDR3 consists of 14 residues.